Following are 17 T cell receptor beta chains from one sample sequenced in a study of human T cells and chemical hapten exposure. Time point: healthy volunteer bleed at 6 weeks. Unseparated into fractions, whole blood served as the source from which total RNA was extracted. A single record per CDR3 protein comes from TCRdb applying MiXCR to the RACE reads. The table has fewer than 50,000 distinct CDR3 sequences, approximately 4% seen once; the top ten hold around 6%. The sequenced material came from whole blood. The receptors stem from a human donor in good health. Some clones in this sample may be carry-over from other donors' samples.

This clonotype was recorded many times. The chain employs TRBV5-1 and TRBJ1-5; D might be TRBD1 (5 bases). The CDR3 totals 14 residues. Germline lookup yields CDR1 SGHRS and CDR2 YFSETQ. The germline V and J ends were trimmed by 3 bases and 2 bases, with 9 bases remaining between them. The CDR3 DNA reads as TGCGCCAGCAGCTGGGACGGCCGCAATCAGCCCCAGCATTTT. This translates into CASSWDGRNQPQHF.

This clonotype was seen only a few times. The CDR3 nucleotides are TGTGCCAGCAGTTCCAGGACAGATACGCAGTATTTT. Residues: CASSSRTDTQYF. J is TRBJ2-3 and V is TRBV12-3 or TRBV12-4; the D is unclear. The CDR3 consists of 12 residues. The V gene lost 4 bases and the J gene lost 3 bases, with 5 bases spanning the gap.

This clonotype showed up many times. The genes are TRBV5-1 and TRBJ1-2; D uncertain. CDR1 and CDR2 from the germline V gene are SGHRS and YFSETQ. V gave up 4 bases and J gave up 1 base, with 20 bases separating them. The CDR3 totals 17 residues. For the CDR3, the DNA is TGCGCCAGCAGCGGAGACCGGCCAGGTGCAATTAACTATGGCTACACCTTC. Encoded protein: CASSGDRPGAINYGYTF.

This clonotype was recorded at least ten times. This chain uses TRBV4-1 with TRBJ1-1; D remains ambiguous. Germline CDR1 is MGHRA and CDR2 is YSYEKL. CDR3 length: 15 amino acids. Trimming took off 7 bases at V and 0 bases at J, with 15 bases between the two ends. The CDR3 nucleotides read TGCGCCAGCAAAACCAGTCAGACTCTGAACACTGAAGCTTTCTTT. It specifies CASKTSQTLNTEAFF.

This clonotype has ten or more counts. The chain links TRBV27 to TRBJ1-6, with a weak D call TRBD1 (5 bases). Germline V gives CDR1 MNHEY, CDR2 SMNVEV (reference sequence). The CDR3 totals 15 residues. V shed 3 bases and J shed 5 bases, with 11 bases lying between them. CDR3 amino acids: CASSFGRQNNSPLHF. The CDR3 DNA sequence: TGTGCCAGCAGTTTTGGGAGACAGAATAATTCACCCCTCCACTTT.

This clonotype was recorded many times. The chain employs TRBV20-1 and TRBJ1-1; 7 bases line up with TRBD1. The germline gives CDR1 DFQATT, CDR2 SNEGSKA (reference sequence). The CDR3 loop spans 13 amino acids. Unmatched junction bases numbered 9, after V lost 1 base and J lost 10 bases. The chain's CDR3 is CSARGGATGPAFF. CDR3 DNA: TGCAGTGCTAGAGGGGGGGCGACAGGGCCAGCTTTCTTT.

This clonotype was counted ten times or more. The gene calls are TRBV28 and TRBJ2-1; 9 bases agree with TRBD1. The V gene end was trimmed by 3 bases and the J gene end by 7 bases; junction bases not matched to a gene: 7. The germline CDR1 and CDR2 sequences are MDHEN and SYDVKM. This CDR3 is built from 15 residues. The CDR3 region is CASSFMRQGGNEQFF. In nucleotides, the CDR3 is TGTGCCAGCAGTTTCATGCGACAGGGGGGGAATGAGCAGTTCTTC.

This clonotype came up many times. The chain couples TRBV27 to TRBJ1-1; TRBD1 matches at 10 bases. CDR1 is MNHEY, CDR2 SMNVEV, per germline (reference sequence). V lost 2 bases to trimming and J lost 4 bases; unmatched junction nucleotides: 4. The length of the CDR3 is 15 residues. CDR3 residues: CASSLEGTGATEAFF. The CDR3 region has the DNA TGTGCCAGCAGTTTAGAAGGGACAGGGGCCACTGAAGCTTTCTTT.

In this sample, this clonotype turned up many times. The chain recombines TRBV4-1 with TRBJ1-2; 7 bases line up with TRBD1. CDR1 is MGHRA and CDR2 is YSYEKL in the germline V gene. This CDR3 has 15 residues. Trimming removed 0 bases from V and 4 bases from J; junction bases left unmatched: 5. The CDR3 here is CASSQEQGPPYGYTF. The CDR3, as DNA: TGCGCCAGCAGCCAAGAACAGGGGCCGCCCTATGGCTACACCTTC.

This clonotype was counted many times. The chain is built from TRBV5-1 and TRBJ2-7; TRBD1 aligns across 9 bases. V gave up 7 bases and J gave up 1 base; unmatched junction bases: 15. Per the germline V gene, CDR1 is SGHRS and CDR2 is YFSETQ. This CDR3 is built from 17 residues. DNA of the CDR3: TGCGCCAGCTACCTAAATTCCGGGACAGGGTTATCCTACGAGCAGTACTTC. This sequence encodes CASYLNSGTGLSYEQYF.

In this sample, this clonotype turned up many times. This chain connects TRBV20-1 to TRBJ2-3; D may be TRBD1 (6 bases). Trimming shortened V by 2 bases and J by 4 bases, and 10 bases separated the two germline ends. The CDR3 is 13 amino acids. Germline-derived CDR1 and CDR2 are DFQATT and SNEGSKA (reference sequence). The CDR3: CSARNRVSDTQYF. Written as DNA, the CDR3 is TGCAGTGCTAGAAACAGGGTTTCAGATACGCAGTATTTT.

This clonotype was detected many times. The chain recombines TRBV5-1 with TRBJ2-5, with D maybe TRBD2 (5 bases). This CDR3 has 14 residues. Trimming took 0 bases from V and 2 from J, leaving 8 bases between them. Germline-derived CDR1 and CDR2 are SGHRS and YFSETQ. CDR3 region: CASSLASGQETQYF. As DNA, the CDR3 is TGCGCCAGCAGCTTGGCGAGCGGACAAGAGACCCAGTACTTC.

This clonotype came up many times. This CDR3 is CSVGRTANTEAFF. The CDR3 nucleotides read TGCAGCGTTGGTAGGACAGCCAACACTGAAGCTTTCTTT. The rearrangement joins TRBV29-1 to TRBJ1-1, with D maybe TRBD1 (6 bases). The V end lost 4 bases, the J end lost 2 bases, and 11 bases lay between the germline ends. Per the germline V gene, CDR1 is SQVTM and CDR2 is ANQGSEA. This CDR3 region has 13 residues.

This clonotype was found many times. The chain joins TRBV11-2 to TRBJ1-1; the D gene is possibly TRBD1 (5 bases). V was pared by 1 base and J by 7 bases, with 16 bases between. The CDR3 loop spans 15 amino acids. Germline V CDR1 and CDR2: SGHAT, FQNNGV. This chain's CDR3 is CASSLVRRGFGEAFF. The CDR3 DNA reads as TGTGCCAGCAGCTTAGTCAGGAGGGGATTCGGTGAAGCTTTCTTT.

This clonotype was counted at least ten times. The chain joins TRBV20-1 to TRBJ1-1; D is undetermined. CDR3 length: 14 residues. Trimming left V 3 bases short and J 0 bases short, with 11 bases between. Germline V lookup: CDR1 DFQATT, CDR2 SNEGSKA (reference sequence). DNA of the CDR3: TGCAGTGCTAGTAGCGCAATGATGAACACTGAAGCTTTCTTT. This codes for CSASSAMMNTEAFF.

The table lists this clonotype with a few counts. The chain employs TRBV10-2 and TRBJ1-2; D might be TRBD1 (5 bases). There are 13 residues in the CDR3. Trimming removed 8 bases from V and 0 bases from J, with 10 bases in between. The germline V gene encodes CDR1 WSHSY and CDR2 SAAADI. CDR3 residues: CASGGTSNYGYTF. The CDR3, as DNA: TGCGCCAGCGGCGGGACCTCTAACTATGGCTACACCTTC.

Many counts were recorded for this clonotype. The chain uses TRBV30 and TRBJ2-2, with D uncertain. The V gene lost 7 bases and the J gene lost 1 base, with 13 bases spanning the gap. The CDR3 is 14 amino acids. Germline CDR1 is GTSNPN and CDR2 is SVGIG (reference sequence). This CDR3 is CAFPTIGNTGELFF. The CDR3 nucleotides read TGTGCCTTCCCCACGATTGGGAACACCGGGGAGCTGTTTTTT.